The rows below give T cell receptor beta chains drawn from one sample of a study of CD8 T cells in Susac syndrome. TCRdb re-derived calls from the immunoSEQ multiplex PCR reads in MiXCR, one entry per CDR3 protein. The sample carries around 59,000 distinct CDR3 sequences, roughly 92% recorded once. Sequencing used CD8+ T cells from PBMCs. The receptors were gathered from a human donor in good health. Each CDR3 is given with its conserved first and last residue. Each record gives: clone size, V gene, D gene, J gene, CDR3 DNA, CDR3 protein. A D gene is named only where the DNA matches it firmly. Clone size is shown for a subset of rows, as once, few, many or a class of expanded clone.

clone_size: -; v_call: TRBV4-3; d_call: -; j_call: TRBJ2-7; cdr3_nt: TGCGCCAGCAGCCAAGAGCTTACCAGTGACGAGCAGTACTTC; cdr3_aa: CASSQELTSDEQYF
clone_size: -; v_call: TRBV2; d_call: -; j_call: TRBJ2-3; cdr3_nt: TGTGCCAGCAGTCCAACCTTGGACGCAGGGACAGATACGCAGTATTTT; cdr3_aa: CASSPTLDAGTDTQYF
clone_size: once; v_call: TRBV29-1; d_call: -; j_call: TRBJ1-4; cdr3_nt: TGCAGCGTTGAAGTAGGAGGAAAACTGTTTTTT; cdr3_aa: CSVEVGGKLFF
clone_size: few; v_call: TRBV6-2/TRBV6-3; d_call: -; j_call: TRBJ2-7; cdr3_nt: TGTGCCAGCAGTTACCCCCTCTCCGGGACGGCGACCTACGAGCAGTACTTC; cdr3_aa: CASSYPLSGTATYEQYF
clone_size: once; v_call: TRBV7-3; d_call: TRBD1; j_call: TRBJ2-2; cdr3_nt: TGTGCCAGCAGCCCCTGGGGTGACAGGGACGACACCGGGGAGCTGTTTTTT; cdr3_aa: CASSPWGDRDDTGELFF
clone_size: -; v_call: TRBV7-6; d_call: -; j_call: TRBJ2-1; cdr3_nt: TGTGCCAGCAGCTTAGGCCCCCGGGGAGGAGGCTCCTACAATGAGCAGTTCTTC; cdr3_aa: CASSLGPRGGGSYNEQFF
clone_size: once; v_call: TRBV27; d_call: TRBD1; j_call: TRBJ1-1; cdr3_nt: TGTGCCAGCAGTGAATCCGGGACAGGGGGCCATGAAGCTTTCTTT; cdr3_aa: CASSESGTGGHEAFF
clone_size: -; v_call: TRBV5-1; d_call: -; j_call: TRBJ2-1; cdr3_nt: TGCGCCAGCAGCCCCTCGATAGGGTACGCCTACAATGAGCAGTTCTTC; cdr3_aa: CASSPSIGYAYNEQFF
clone_size: -; v_call: TRBV19; d_call: -; j_call: TRBJ2-3; cdr3_nt: TGTGCCAGTAGTATTGTCCCCTATGCGACAGATACGCAGTATTTT; cdr3_aa: CASSIVPYATDTQYF
clone_size: -; v_call: TRBV4-3; d_call: -; j_call: TRBJ2-7; cdr3_nt: TGCGCCAGCAGCCAAGCTCCATCAGGCGAGCAGTACTTC; cdr3_aa: CASSQAPSGEQYF
clone_size: -; v_call: TRBV18; d_call: TRBD1; j_call: TRBJ1-2; cdr3_nt: TGTGCCAGCTCCGTCTACAGGGGACGTGGCTACACCTTC; cdr3_aa: CASSVYRGRGYTF
clone_size: -; v_call: TRBV19; d_call: -; j_call: TRBJ2-5; cdr3_nt: TGTGCCAGTAGTATATCCACAGGGCAAGAGACCCAGTACTTC; cdr3_aa: CASSISTGQETQYF
clone_size: -; v_call: TRBV29-1; d_call: TRBD1; j_call: TRBJ2-1; cdr3_nt: TGCAGCGTTTCCGGGACAGGGGGCCCCGTTCTACGGTACAATGAGCAGTTCTTC; cdr3_aa: CSVSGTGGPVLRYNEQFF
clone_size: -; v_call: TRBV3-1; d_call: TRBD1; j_call: TRBJ1-1; cdr3_nt: TGTGCCAGCAGCCAAGGCCGGGACAGGGGAGGAGGCACTGAAGCTTTCTTT; cdr3_aa: CASSQGRDRGGGTEAFF
clone_size: -; v_call: TRBV4-3; d_call: -; j_call: TRBJ1-2; cdr3_nt: TGCGCCAGCAGCCAAGATAGGGCCGACGGGGGGTATGGCTACACCTTC; cdr3_aa: CASSQDRADGGYGYTF
clone_size: -; v_call: TRBV27; d_call: -; j_call: TRBJ1-1; cdr3_nt: TGTGCCAGCAGTTTATCGGGGCAGCCAGGCTACACTGAAGCTTTCTTT; cdr3_aa: CASSLSGQPGYTEAFF
clone_size: -; v_call: TRBV29-1; d_call: -; j_call: TRBJ2-7; cdr3_nt: TGCAGCGTTGAGGCAGGGCCCTACGAGCAGTACTTC; cdr3_aa: CSVEAGPYEQYF
clone_size: once; v_call: TRBV27; d_call: -; j_call: TRBJ2-1; cdr3_nt: TGTGCCAGCAGTTTATCGCGGGGTTGGGGGCCCTTCGGGGGACCTAATGAGCAGTTCTTC; cdr3_aa: CASSLSRGWGPFGGPNEQFF
clone_size: once; v_call: TRBV20-1; d_call: -; j_call: TRBJ1-1; cdr3_nt: TGCAGTGCTAGGCCGGACGGGGCCGGGTGGGCTGAAGCTTTCTTT; cdr3_aa: CSARPDGAGWAEAFF
clone_size: -; v_call: TRBV5-6; d_call: -; j_call: TRBJ1-2; cdr3_nt: TGTGCCAGCAGCTTTGGGGACTATGGCTACACCTTC; cdr3_aa: CASSFGDYGYTF
clone_size: -; v_call: TRBV5-4; d_call: -; j_call: TRBJ1-1; cdr3_nt: TGTGCCAGCAGCTTGGCCAGTGAGTTCCACACTGAAGCTTTCTTT; cdr3_aa: CASSLASEFHTEAFF
clone_size: once; v_call: TRBV5-1; d_call: TRBD1; j_call: TRBJ2-5; cdr3_nt: TGCGCCAGCAGCTTAACAGGGGGCGCAGAGACCCAGTACTTC; cdr3_aa: CASSLTGGAETQYF
clone_size: -; v_call: TRBV5-6; d_call: -; j_call: TRBJ1-6; cdr3_nt: TGTGCCAGCAGACAACAGGGTTTATATAATTCACCCCTCCACTTT; cdr3_aa: CASRQQGLYNSPLHF
clone_size: -; v_call: TRBV19; d_call: -; j_call: TRBJ1-5; cdr3_nt: TGTGCCAGTGTAGCCAGCGGAAATCAGCCCCAGCATTTT; cdr3_aa: CASVASGNQPQHF
clone_size: -; v_call: TRBV12-3/TRBV12-4; d_call: -; j_call: TRBJ2-3; cdr3_nt: TGTGCCAGCAGTACATCCCGGGACCCCCGAGGCACAGATACGCAGTATTTT; cdr3_aa: CASSTSRDPRGTDTQYF
clone_size: -; v_call: TRBV28; d_call: -; j_call: TRBJ2-3; cdr3_nt: TGTGCCAGCAGCGGGGTCATGTACACAGATACGCAGTATTTT; cdr3_aa: CASSGVMYTDTQYF
clone_size: -; v_call: TRBV11-2; d_call: -; j_call: TRBJ2-1; cdr3_nt: TGTGCCAGCAGCTGGACTATTGACAGGGACAATGAGCAGTTCTTC; cdr3_aa: CASSWTIDRDNEQFF